Listed below are T cell receptor beta chains from one sample, sequenced in a study of T cell repertoires in cytomegalovirus infection. TCRdb analysed the reads with MiXCR anew, one entry per CDR3 protein. This table has 200,000 to 300,000 distinct CDR3 sequences, 9.1% appearing once. Sequencing input: PBMCs. Receptor source: a human donor in good health (CMV status not recorded). Some clones in this sample may be carry-over from other donors' samples. CDR3s leave out the opening cysteine and the closing phenylalanine or tryptophan. The listing skips clone size in some rows; elsewhere it reads once, few, many or a size class.

V gene	J gene	clone size	CDR3 protein
TRBV5-1	TRBJ2-3	few	ASKVGSEDTQY
TRBV7-2	TRBJ2-6	many	ASGPGHGANVLT
TRBV7-2	TRBJ1-2	many	ASSQRDGTGYT
TRBV28	TRBJ2-1	.	ASSPLAGDTSYNEQF
TRBV4-1	TRBJ2-3	many	ASSQDRAGGHPGTDTQY
TRBV7-2	TRBJ2-3	many	ASSLTAGGYPSTDTQY
TRBV11-2	TRBJ2-7	many	ASSLQLAGGPYEQY
TRBV6-1	TRBJ1-5	few	ASRWTGGHQPQH
TRBV7-2	TRBJ1-5	many	ASSLSGSRNQPQH
TRBV12-5	TRBJ2-7	few	ASGWGATYEQY
TRBV18	TRBJ2-1	.	ASSPSQGARNEQF
TRBV20-1	TRBJ1-1	.	SAREAKGPGAEAF
TRBV28	TRBJ1-1	many	ASRGNRGMNTEAF
TRBV7-2	TRBJ2-3	many	ASTPRRTGDTQY
TRBV12-3/TRBV12-4	TRBJ2-5	.	ASSRRPSPEETQY
TRBV28	TRBJ2-1	many	ASSFLYGTNGHEQF
TRBV7-2	TRBJ2-1	many	ASSLFGWDSDYNEQF
TRBV29-1	TRBJ1-4	.	SVEESGRTNEKLF
TRBV6-8	TRBJ1-4	many	ASSYGTNNEKLF
TRBV12-3/TRBV12-4	TRBJ1-4	many	ASSSRTGRDEKLF
TRBV7-7	TRBJ2-1	many	ASSLGETLGNEQF
TRBV6-5	TRBJ2-5	.	ASSYSPGQETQY
TRBV5-1	TRBJ2-7	many	ASSRERYEQY
TRBV7-8	TRBJ1-1	many	ASSRAGISNTEAF
TRBV12-3/TRBV12-4	TRBJ2-7	many	ASSLGGSPLVEQY
TRBV12-3/TRBV12-4	TRBJ1-1	many	ASSRSIGANTEAF
TRBV12-3/TRBV12-4	TRBJ1-5	many	ASSSDRVSNQPQH
TRBV7-2	TRBJ2-2	many	ASSLDWTTGELF
TRBV12-3/TRBV12-4	TRBJ1-3	many	ASSFGGNTIY
TRBV7-2	TRBJ1-4	few	ASSLFGTGGPNEKLF
TRBV7-9	TRBJ2-1	.	ASSLGLAGGDEQF
TRBV11-3	TRBJ1-4	many	ASSLRTGTNEKLF
TRBV7-2	TRBJ1-4	many	ASSLAGKNEKLF
TRBV27	TRBJ2-7	.	ASSFTPGQVGEQY
TRBV11-2	TRBJ2-7	many	ASSQGGLAGTPPNEQY
TRBV24-1	TRBJ2-5	many	ATSDSTEETQY
TRBV20-1	TRBJ1-2	.	SARDIGASGYT
TRBV7-9	TRBJ1-4	many	ASSPGQARIGKLF
TRBV4-1	TRBJ2-3	many	ASSQEVAGGSTDTQY
TRBV15	TRBJ1-4	.	ATSRENEKLF
TRBV6-2/TRBV6-3	TRBJ1-1	many	ASSYSKRTLNTEAF
TRBV28	TRBJ2-6	few	ASSLPGRFTGANVLT
TRBV5-1	TRBJ1-6	few	ASSLAQGQGSSPLH
TRBV14	TRBJ2-1	few	ASSQVRSSYNEQF
TRBV20-1	TRBJ1-6	.	SAPPRGSSYNSPLH